These T cell receptor beta chains were read from a single sample in a study of blood T cell repertoires in COVID-19. TCRdb's table, derived via immunoSEQ multiplex PCR, lists solely in-frame clones and lacks some. The table has almost 350,000 clones, about 90% seen once. Input material: PBMCs or T cells enriched from blood (not recorded which). The receptors stem from a woman aged 30 to 39 who had been exposed to COVID-19. Each CDR3 is given with its conserved first and last residue. D genes are given only for firm matches. Only some rows state a clone size, as once, few, many or a class for expanded clones.

CDR3 length: 15; clone size: -; J gene: TRBJ2-1; V gene: TRBV7-3; D gene: TRBD2; CDR3 DNA: TGTGCCAGCAGCCTGGGACTAGCGGGAGTCGATGAGCAGTTCTTC; CDR3 protein: CASSLGLAGVDEQFF
CDR3 length: 14; clone size: few; J gene: TRBJ2-7; V gene: TRBV10-3; D gene: -; CDR3 DNA: TGTGCCACGGTCCTCAGGGGAGTCGGGGACGAGCAGTACTTC; CDR3 protein: CATVLRGVGDEQYF
CDR3 length: 14; clone size: -; J gene: TRBJ2-7; V gene: TRBV3-1/TRBV3-2; D gene: -; CDR3 DNA: TGTGCCAGCAGCCAAGGTACCAGCTCCTACGAGCAGTACTTC; CDR3 protein: CASSQGTSSYEQYF
CDR3 length: 15; clone size: few; J gene: TRBJ1-2; V gene: TRBV5-4; D gene: -; CDR3 DNA: TGTGCCAGCAGCTTCCAGACGCCGCCGGGCTATGGCTACACCTTC; CDR3 protein: CASSFQTPPGYGYTF
CDR3 length: 14; clone size: -; J gene: TRBJ2-2; V gene: TRBV7-9; D gene: TRBD2; CDR3 DNA: TGTGCCAGCAGCCAGAGACTAGCCGCCGGGGAGCTGTTTTTT; CDR3 protein: CASSQRLAAGELFF
CDR3 length: 14; clone size: -; J gene: TRBJ1-2; V gene: TRBV4-2; D gene: -; CDR3 DNA: TGTGCCAGCAGCCAATATTTAACAAACTATGGCTACACCTTC; CDR3 protein: CASSQYLTNYGYTF
CDR3 length: 14; clone size: -; J gene: TRBJ1-6; V gene: TRBV5-5; D gene: TRBD1; CDR3 DNA: TGTGCCAGCAGCTTGGCAGGGGGAGGTTCACCCCTCCACTTT; CDR3 protein: CASSLAGGGSPLHF
CDR3 length: 15; clone size: -; J gene: TRBJ2-7; V gene: TRBV6-5; D gene: TRBD1; CDR3 DNA: TGTGCCAGCAGGCCCGGGACAGGGGTTTTCTACGAGCAGTACTTC; CDR3 protein: CASRPGTGVFYEQYF
CDR3 length: 14; clone size: -; J gene: TRBJ1-4; V gene: TRBV30; D gene: TRBD1; CDR3 DNA: TGTGCCTGGAGTCCGACAGGGGGTGTCGAAAAACTGTTTTTT; CDR3 protein: CAWSPTGGVEKLFF
CDR3 length: 13; clone size: -; J gene: TRBJ1-5; V gene: TRBV2; D gene: -; CDR3 DNA: TGTGCCAGCAGTGTAAAAGAGGGTCAGCCCCAGCATTTT; CDR3 protein: CASSVKEGQPQHF
CDR3 length: 14; clone size: -; J gene: TRBJ1-5; V gene: TRBV7-8; D gene: -; CDR3 DNA: TGTGCCAGCAGCTTAATGGGGGGGCATCAGCCCCAGCATTTT; CDR3 protein: CASSLMGGHQPQHF
CDR3 length: 16; clone size: -; J gene: TRBJ2-1; V gene: TRBV18; D gene: -; CDR3 DNA: TGTGCCAGCTCACCACGGGAGGGAGGGGGATACAATGAGCAGTTCTTC; CDR3 protein: CASSPREGGGYNEQFF
CDR3 length: 17; clone size: once; J gene: TRBJ1-1; V gene: TRBV23-1; D gene: -; CDR3 DNA: TGCGCCAGCAGTCAATCCCGTGTTAAGGACTCGAACACTGAAGCTTTCTTT; CDR3 protein: CASSQSRVKDSNTEAFF
CDR3 length: 13; clone size: -; J gene: TRBJ2-7; V gene: TRBV27; D gene: -; CDR3 DNA: TGTGCCAGCAGTTTCGGAGGGTCCTACGAGCAGTACTTC; CDR3 protein: CASSFGGSYEQYF
CDR3 length: 14; clone size: -; J gene: TRBJ1-3; V gene: TRBV10-2; D gene: TRBD1; CDR3 DNA: TGCGCCAGCAGCCGGACAGGGACTGGAAACACCATATATTTT; CDR3 protein: CASSRTGTGNTIYF
CDR3 length: 15; clone size: -; J gene: TRBJ1-1; V gene: TRBV28; D gene: -; CDR3 DNA: TGTGCCAGCAGCGTCGCGGGGGCTGTGAACACTGAAGCTTTCTTT; CDR3 protein: CASSVAGAVNTEAFF
CDR3 length: 15; clone size: -; J gene: TRBJ2-5; V gene: TRBV5-1; D gene: TRBD2; CDR3 DNA: TGCGCCAGCAGCTTACAGCGGGGCCCGGGGGAGACCCAGTACTTC; CDR3 protein: CASSLQRGPGETQYF
CDR3 length: 15; clone size: -; J gene: TRBJ1-1; V gene: TRBV3-1/TRBV3-2; D gene: TRBD1; CDR3 DNA: TGTGCCAGCAGCCGACAGGGGGCAAGGAACACTGAAGCTTTCTTT; CDR3 protein: CASSRQGARNTEAFF
CDR3 length: 18; clone size: -; J gene: TRBJ2-7; V gene: TRBV3-1/TRBV3-2; D gene: TRBD1; CDR3 DNA: TGTGCCAGCAGCCAAGTGTTACCCTCGGGACAGCATACGGTCGAGCAGTACTTC; CDR3 protein: CASSQVLPSGQHTVEQYF
CDR3 length: 13; clone size: -; J gene: TRBJ2-7; V gene: TRBV29-1; D gene: -; CDR3 DNA: TGCAGCGTTGGGACACCCGGCGCCTACGAGCAGTACTTC; CDR3 protein: CSVGTPGAYEQYF
CDR3 length: 13; clone size: -; J gene: TRBJ1-1; V gene: TRBV6-5; D gene: TRBD1; CDR3 DNA: TGTGCCAGCAGAGAGTTCACAGGGGTCGAAGCTTTCTTT; CDR3 protein: CASREFTGVEAFF
CDR3 length: 14; clone size: -; J gene: TRBJ1-1; V gene: TRBV7-2; D gene: TRBD1; CDR3 DNA: TGTGCCAGCAGCTCCAAGGGGGCACGAAGGGAAGCTTTCTTT; CDR3 protein: CASSSKGARREAFF
CDR3 length: 15; clone size: -; J gene: TRBJ2-7; V gene: TRBV27; D gene: TRBD2; CDR3 DNA: TGTGCCAGCAGCGAACCGGGACTAGCAGCCTACGAGCAGTACTTC; CDR3 protein: CASSEPGLAAYEQYF
CDR3 length: 14; clone size: -; J gene: TRBJ1-6; V gene: TRBV7-9; D gene: -; CDR3 DNA: TGTGCCAGCAGCTTTGGCTTGGAGGGATCACCCCTCCACTTT; CDR3 protein: CASSFGLEGSPLHF
CDR3 length: 13; clone size: -; J gene: TRBJ2-5; V gene: TRBV3-1/TRBV3-2; D gene: -; CDR3 DNA: TGTGCCAGCAGCCAAGGCCTAGATGGGACCCAGTACTTC; CDR3 protein: CASSQGLDGTQYF
CDR3 length: 13; clone size: -; J gene: TRBJ2-3; V gene: TRBV7-3; D gene: -; CDR3 DNA: TGTGCCAGCAGCTTACCGGAGACAGATACGCAGTATTTT; CDR3 protein: CASSLPETDTQYF
CDR3 length: 13; clone size: -; J gene: TRBJ1-2; V gene: TRBV29-1; D gene: -; CDR3 DNA: TGCAGCGCCTACATAGGGGGAGGGTATGGCTACACCTTC; CDR3 protein: CSAYIGGGYGYTF
CDR3 length: 14; clone size: -; J gene: TRBJ2-5; V gene: TRBV5-1; D gene: -; CDR3 DNA: TGCGCCAGCAGCTTGGGACAGTACCAAGAGACCCAGTACTTC; CDR3 protein: CASSLGQYQETQYF
CDR3 length: 16; clone size: -; J gene: TRBJ2-7; V gene: TRBV5-4; D gene: -; CDR3 DNA: TGTGCCAGCAGCTTGGTATGGGGAACGGAGGCCTACGAGCAGTACTTC; CDR3 protein: CASSLVWGTEAYEQYF
CDR3 length: 16; clone size: -; J gene: TRBJ2-3; V gene: TRBV11-3; D gene: -; CDR3 DNA: TGTGCCAGCAGCTTAGGTTCAGGGATTAGCACAGATACGCAGTATTTT; CDR3 protein: CASSLGSGISTDTQYF
CDR3 length: 17; clone size: -; J gene: TRBJ1-5; V gene: TRBV30; D gene: TRBD1; CDR3 DNA: TGTGCCAGCTCCGGGACAGCCATTCTAAATAGCAATCAGCCCCAGCATTTT; CDR3 protein: CASSGTAILNSNQPQHF
CDR3 length: 18; clone size: -; J gene: TRBJ2-1; V gene: TRBV28; D gene: TRBD1; CDR3 DNA: TGTGCCAGCAGTCCACGCAGCCTGCGGGACAGGGTCTACAATGAGCAGTTCTTC; CDR3 protein: CASSPRSLRDRVYNEQFF
CDR3 length: 14; clone size: -; J gene: TRBJ2-3; V gene: TRBV29-1; D gene: -; CDR3 DNA: TGCAGCGTTCTACAGTTAAAGGACACAGATACGCAGTATTTT; CDR3 protein: CSVLQLKDTDTQYF
CDR3 length: 15; clone size: -; J gene: TRBJ2-5; V gene: TRBV19; D gene: TRBD2; CDR3 DNA: TGTGCCAGTAGTACTCCGGGGGGGTGGCAAGAGACCCAGTACTTC; CDR3 protein: CASSTPGGWQETQYF
CDR3 length: 13; clone size: -; J gene: TRBJ2-1; V gene: TRBV7-6; D gene: -; CDR3 DNA: TGTGCCAGCAGCTTAGTTAGCCACGGTGAGCAGTTCTTC; CDR3 protein: CASSLVSHGEQFF
CDR3 length: 14; clone size: few; J gene: TRBJ1-6; V gene: TRBV5-4; D gene: -; CDR3 DNA: TGTGCCAGCAGCTTGGCCAGGGAAGATTCACCCCTCCACTTT; CDR3 protein: CASSLAREDSPLHF
CDR3 length: 15; clone size: -; J gene: TRBJ2-1; V gene: TRBV27; D gene: TRBD1; CDR3 DNA: TGTGCCAGCAGGATTCTGGTACTAGGGGGCCATGAGCAGTTCTTC; CDR3 protein: CASRILVLGGHEQFF
CDR3 length: 14; clone size: -; J gene: TRBJ2-7; V gene: TRBV6-5; D gene: TRBD1; CDR3 DNA: TGTGCCAGCAGTCCCCGGACAGGGAGGCACGAGCAGTACTTC; CDR3 protein: CASSPRTGRHEQYF
CDR3 length: 17; clone size: -; J gene: TRBJ2-7; V gene: TRBV5-8; D gene: TRBD1; CDR3 DNA: TGTGCCAGCAGCTTGGTAGGTGGGACAGATTTATCCTACGAGCAGTACTTC; CDR3 protein: CASSLVGGTDLSYEQYF
CDR3 length: 13; clone size: -; J gene: TRBJ1-1; V gene: TRBV25-1; D gene: TRBD1; CDR3 DNA: TGTGCCAGCAGTCACCGGACAGGGCCTGAAGCTTTCTTT; CDR3 protein: CASSHRTGPEAFF
CDR3 length: 8; clone size: -; J gene: TRBJ1-1; V gene: TRBV19; D gene: -; CDR3 DNA: TGTGCCAGCCAGGGGGCTTTCTTT; CDR3 protein: CASQGAFF
CDR3 length: 14; clone size: -; J gene: TRBJ1-3; V gene: TRBV24-1; D gene: TRBD1; CDR3 DNA: TGTGCCACCAGTGCAGGGGGCCCTGGAAACACCATATATTTT; CDR3 protein: CATSAGGPGNTIYF
CDR3 length: 14; clone size: -; J gene: TRBJ2-5; V gene: TRBV6-1; D gene: -; CDR3 DNA: TGTGCCAGCAGTGAGGGTTGGAGCCTAGAGACCCAGTACTTC; CDR3 protein: CASSEGWSLETQYF
CDR3 length: 13; clone size: many; J gene: TRBJ1-4; V gene: TRBV9; D gene: -; CDR3 DNA: TGTGCCAGCCCCCGGCGGAGAGGTGAAAAACTGTTTTTT; CDR3 protein: CASPRRRGEKLFF